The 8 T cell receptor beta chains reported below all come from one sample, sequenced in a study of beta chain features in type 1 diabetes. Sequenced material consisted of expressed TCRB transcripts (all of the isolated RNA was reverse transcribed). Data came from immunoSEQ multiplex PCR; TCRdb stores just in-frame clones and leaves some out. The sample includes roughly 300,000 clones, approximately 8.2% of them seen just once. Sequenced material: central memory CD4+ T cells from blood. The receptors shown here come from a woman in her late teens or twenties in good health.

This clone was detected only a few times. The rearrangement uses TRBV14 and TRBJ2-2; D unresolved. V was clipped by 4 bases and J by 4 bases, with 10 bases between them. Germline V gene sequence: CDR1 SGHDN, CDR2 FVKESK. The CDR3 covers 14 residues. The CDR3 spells CASSPYSTTGELFF. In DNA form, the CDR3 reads TGTGCCAGCAGCCCCTACTCGACCACCGGGGAGCTGTTTTTT.

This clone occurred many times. CDR3 bases: TGTGCCAGCAGCTCCCGGGACTGGGACAACGAGCAGTACTTC. Its protein product is CASSSRDWDNEQYF. The J gene is TRBJ2-7, the V gene TRBV5-6; D is possibly TRBD1 or TRBD2 (6 bases each). CDR1 SGHDT and CDR2 YYEEEE come from the germline V gene. The CDR3 consists of 14 residues. The germline V and J ends were trimmed by 3 bases and 5 bases, with 15 bases remaining between them.

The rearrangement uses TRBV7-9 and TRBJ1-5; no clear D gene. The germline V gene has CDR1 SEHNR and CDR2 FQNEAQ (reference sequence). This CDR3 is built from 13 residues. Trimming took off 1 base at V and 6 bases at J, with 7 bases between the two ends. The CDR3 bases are TGTGCCAGCAGCTTAGGGGGAGGTCAGCCCCAGCATTTT. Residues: CASSLGGGQPQHF.

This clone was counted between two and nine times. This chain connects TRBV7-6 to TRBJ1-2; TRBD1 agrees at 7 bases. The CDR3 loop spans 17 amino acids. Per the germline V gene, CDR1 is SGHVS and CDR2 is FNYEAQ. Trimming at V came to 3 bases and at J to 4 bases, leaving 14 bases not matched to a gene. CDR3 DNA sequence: TGTGCCAGCAGCTTTCAGGGCCGACAGGGCCAACTCTATGGCTACACCTTC. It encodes CASSFQGRQGQLYGYTF.

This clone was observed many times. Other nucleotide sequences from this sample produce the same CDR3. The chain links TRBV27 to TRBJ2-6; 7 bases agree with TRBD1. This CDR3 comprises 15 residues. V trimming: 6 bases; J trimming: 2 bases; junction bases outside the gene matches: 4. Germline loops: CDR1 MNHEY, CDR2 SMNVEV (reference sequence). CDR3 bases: TGTGCCAGCAGATCGACAGGGACTGGGGCCAACGTCCTGACTTTC. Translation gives CASRSTGTGANVLTF.

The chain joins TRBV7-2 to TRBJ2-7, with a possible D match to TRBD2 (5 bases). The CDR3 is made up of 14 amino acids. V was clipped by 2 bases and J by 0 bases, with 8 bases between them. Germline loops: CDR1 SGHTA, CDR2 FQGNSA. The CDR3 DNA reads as TGTGCCAGCAGCTTAAGTGCGGGCTCCTACGAGCAGTACTTC. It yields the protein CASSLSAGSYEQYF.

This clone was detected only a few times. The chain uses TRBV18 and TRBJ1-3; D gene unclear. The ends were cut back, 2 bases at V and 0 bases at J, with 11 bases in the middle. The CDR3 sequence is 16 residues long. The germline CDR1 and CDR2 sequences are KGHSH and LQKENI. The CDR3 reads CASSPNGYDSGNTIYF. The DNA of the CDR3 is TGTGCCAGCTCACCAAACGGCTACGACTCTGGAAACACCATATATTTT.

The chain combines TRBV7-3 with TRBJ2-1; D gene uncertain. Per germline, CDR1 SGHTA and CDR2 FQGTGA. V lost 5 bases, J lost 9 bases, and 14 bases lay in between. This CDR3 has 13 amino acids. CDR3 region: CASSPKGFGEQFF. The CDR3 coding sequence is TGTGCCAGCAGCCCCAAAGGGTTTGGTGAGCAGTTCTTC.